The clone carrying this TCR beta chain was detected once. As yet, its antigen is unknown. V gave up 4 bases and J gave up 0 bases; unmatched junction bases: 2. The CDR3 runs 15 residues. Germline V gene data show CDR1 as LGHDT and CDR2 as YNNKEL (reference sequence). Specified treatment: approximately 18 received Ad26.COV2.S at low or high dose, single or two shots; about 5 received placebo; per-sample allocation not given. The study sampled participants on day 63 after the first vaccine or placebo injection. The data stem from a study of Ad26.COV2.S vaccination and SARS-CoV-2 variants. For the study at large: Ad26.COV2.S given intramuscularly, once or twice 56 days apart.

The protocol was immunoSEQ multiplex PCR, while the TCRdb copy is restricted to in-frame clones and leaves out a portion. The sample contains 410,000 or so clones, around 92% of which appear only once. Points from the study as a whole: In vaccinated individuals, spike-specific CD8+ and CD4+ T cell responses reportedly displayed substantial breadth. Total T cell responses were possibly underestimated by TCR breadth and depth analyses.

The origin of this receptor is a person aged 18 to 59 who received the Ad26.COV2.S COVID-19 vaccine or a placebo. The material sequenced was peripheral blood, taken in a trial of Ad26.COV2.S vaccine versus placebo. The rearrangement links TRBV3-1 (or the pseudogene TRBV3-2) to TRBJ1-3, with 8 bases that match TRBD1. The CDR3 loop reads CASSLQGDSGNTIYF. The CDR3 nucleotides read TGTGCCAGCAGCCTACAGGGGGACTCTGGAAACACCATATATTTT.